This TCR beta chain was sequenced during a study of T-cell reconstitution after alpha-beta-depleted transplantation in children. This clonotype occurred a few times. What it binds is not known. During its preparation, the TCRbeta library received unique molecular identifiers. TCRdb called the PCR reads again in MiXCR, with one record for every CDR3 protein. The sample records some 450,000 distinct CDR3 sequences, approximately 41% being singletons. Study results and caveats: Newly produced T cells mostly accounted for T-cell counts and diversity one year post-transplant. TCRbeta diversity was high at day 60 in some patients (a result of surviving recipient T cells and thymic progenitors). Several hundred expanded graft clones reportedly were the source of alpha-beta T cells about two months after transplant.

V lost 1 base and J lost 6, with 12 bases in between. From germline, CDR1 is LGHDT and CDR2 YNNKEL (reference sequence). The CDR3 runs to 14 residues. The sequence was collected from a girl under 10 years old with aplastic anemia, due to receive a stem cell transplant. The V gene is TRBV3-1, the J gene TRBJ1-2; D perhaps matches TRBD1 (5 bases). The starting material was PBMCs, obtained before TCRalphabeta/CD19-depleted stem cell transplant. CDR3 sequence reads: CASSQVGGIDGYTF. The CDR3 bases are TGTGCCAGCAGCCAAGTCGGGGGTATTGATGGCTACACCTTC.